This T cell receptor (beta chain) is drawn from a study of shared clonotypes between healthy human individuals (dated by TCRdb to about 2020). Looking at the study overall: A few men and a couple of women, aged 18 to 49 years, made up the cohort. For each donor, three plates each were used for CD4 naive and CD4 memory, two plates were used for CD8 naive, and one plate was used for CD8 memory. Per donor, leukapheresis produced somewhere between about 0.94 and 9 billion PBMCs. Blood TCR repertoires of five healthy adults were deeply sequenced to estimate repertoire size and the extent of clonotype sharing between individuals. To increase sequencing depth and limit assay-specific biases, TCR repertoire library preparation and sequencing were carried out by different laboratories using diverse techniques. General findings and caveats noted by the study authors: Pairwise subsampling led to the expectation that sequencing depth would affect the degree of clonotype sharing among donors. Because the study included a small number of donors, the genetic and exposure-history diversity represented was limited. Incomplete sequencing was indicated by rarefaction of sorted-subset datasets, despite the large sequencing depth. Sharing across a handful of donors was observed for approximately 5% of naive CD4, over 3% of naive CD8, 2% to 2.5% of memory CD4, and about 0.39% of memory CD8 clonotypes. Larger estimated clonotype richness was generally found for naive subsets than for memory subsets. Sampling was limited to blood, and TCR repertoires in tissue likely differ from TCR repertoires in blood. Clonotypes shared by all four sorted-subset donors showed higher generation probabilities than non-shared clonotypes.

As concerns this clone: No cognate antigen has been identified for it. Base quality data are lacking; no much larger clone is found one base away.

TCR CDR3 regions were amplified from genomic DNA by multiplex PCR using the deep immunoSEQ assay. For each cell subset, the extracted genomic DNA was distributed evenly across all wells of several immunoSEQ 96-well plates, and each plate served as one replicate. For sorted subsets, each replicate PCR was loaded with 200 to 250 ng genomic DNA, equivalent to 25,000 to 35,000 T cell genomes. Purified libraries were quantified with a Qubit 3.0 fluorometer, sized on a Bioanalyzer 2100, and re-quantified with the KAPA Library Quantification kit. Every immunoSEQ 96-well plate was sequenced on a dedicated single-read 150-cycle Illumina NextSeq 550 flow cell. For the original study's pipeline: Because only junctional sequences without quality scores were contained in the immunoSEQ output, filtering matching that applied to full-length reads could not be performed. Sequences were annotated with PyIR, a Python wrapper for IgBLAST v1.9, using IMGT germline references to assign V/J genes and CDR3. Reads were removed for weak V/J assignments (E-value above 1e-6), missing CDR3, stop codons, out-of-frame junctions, or ambiguous translated residues. V3J clonotypes were defined as sequences sharing the same inferred V gene, J gene, and CDR3 amino acid sequence. The percentage overlap between two repertoires was calculated by dividing the number of shared unique clonotypes by the size of the smaller repertoire. RTK rarefaction, the Chao1 estimator, and Recon v2.1 estimates of unobserved clonotypes were used to assess repertoire richness. OLGA was used to compute generation probabilities for all TCRbeta clonotypes that the gDNA method yielded from a handful of donors. Entries here come from immuneACCESS through TCRdb and include only in-frame sequences with V and J called. Some clones fail to appear in such tables; in the studies checked, an unresolved V gene covers under half of the shortfall, and the cause of the remainder is unknown. V and J calls and clone size are given by that table; D and trimming were obtained from the DNA. This sample gives about 2.4 million clones in total; around 90% of them show up just once. The ten biggest clones cover over 0.12% of the sample.

Healthy HIV-negative adults with no recently reported acute infections or vaccinations were included as donors. Only Caucasian adults living in Nashville, Tennessee, USA were represented among the donors. Magnetic negative selection was used to enrich CD4+ T cells, after which naive cells were positively selected on CD45RA and the negative fraction became the memory subset. Blood was obtained by leukapheresis, after which PBMCs were separated by Ficoll-Histopaque density gradient centrifugation and cryopreserved in liquid nitrogen vapor phase. Purity and quantity of every magnetically sorted T cell population were checked by analytical flow cytometry. Genomic DNA was isolated from every sorted fraction and measured by UV absorbance on a Nanodrop 2000c. The germline V gene supplies CDR1 KGHSH and CDR2 LQKENI. Clipping removes 0 bases from V and 5 bases from J, with 4 as the unmatched junction base count. The CDR3 measures 16 amino acids from cysteine to phenylalanine. CDR3 DNA only is kept here, 48 bases in frame from base 1.

What was sequenced was naive CD4+ T cells sorted from blood. The cell subset or site label on this specimen signifies: CD45RA+ positively selected. The clonotype was recovered from a man between 18 and 35 years old in good health. The sequence joins TRBV18 to TRBJ2-5; 12 junctional bases match TRBD2. The CDR3 amino acid sequence is: CASSPPSLAGGETQYF. The bases read TGTGCCAGCTCACCACCATCTCTAGCGGGAGGGGAGACCCAGTACTTC.